This T cell receptor (beta chain) is drawn from a study of blood T cell repertoires in COVID-19. After removal of 1 base from V and 5 bases from J, the junction contained 3 bases not matched to a gene. CDR3 length: 15 residues. Germline V gene sequence: CDR1 MGHDK, CDR2 SYGVNS. Under the authors' procedure: Scientists estimated how many nucleated cells there were by amplifying reference gene primers. Clones were read by immunoSEQ multiplex PCR, and TCRdb kept only the in-frame ones, dropping some. V and J calls and clone size follow that table, whereas D and trimming were derived from the DNA. The data show more than 140,000 clones, under 85% seen once.

The chain joins TRBV25-1 to TRBJ2-1; 9 bases fit TRBD1. Material: peripheral blood. The source of this sequence is a human donor in a cohort sampled during active COVID-19. This CDR3 is CASSELDRGNNEQFF. CDR3 DNA: TGTGCCAGCAGTGAATTGGACAGGGGAAACAATGAGCAGTTCTTC.